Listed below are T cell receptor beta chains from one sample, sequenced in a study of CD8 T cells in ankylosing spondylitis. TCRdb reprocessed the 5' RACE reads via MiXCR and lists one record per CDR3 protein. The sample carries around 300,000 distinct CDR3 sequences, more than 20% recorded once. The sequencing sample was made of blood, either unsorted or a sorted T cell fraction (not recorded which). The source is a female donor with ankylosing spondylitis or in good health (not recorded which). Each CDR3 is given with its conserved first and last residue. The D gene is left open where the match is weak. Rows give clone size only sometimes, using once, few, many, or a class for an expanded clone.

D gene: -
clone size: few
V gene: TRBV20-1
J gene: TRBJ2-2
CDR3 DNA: TGCAGTGCTCCCCAGGGGACGACCGGGGAGCTGTTTTTT
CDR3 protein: CSAPQGTTGELFF

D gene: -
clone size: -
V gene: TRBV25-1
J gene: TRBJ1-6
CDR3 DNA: TGTGCCAGCAGTGTTCAGGGGTATTCACCCCTCCACTTT
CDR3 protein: CASSVQGYSPLHF

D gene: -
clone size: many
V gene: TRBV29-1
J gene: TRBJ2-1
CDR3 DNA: TGCAGCGTTGGGTTCTCTAATGAGCAGTTCTTC
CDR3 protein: CSVGFSNEQFF

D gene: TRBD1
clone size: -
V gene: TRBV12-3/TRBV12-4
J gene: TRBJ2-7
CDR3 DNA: TGTGCCAGCACCCGAAGTCCGGACAGGGTTGAAGAGCAGTACTTC
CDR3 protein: CASTRSPDRVEEQYF

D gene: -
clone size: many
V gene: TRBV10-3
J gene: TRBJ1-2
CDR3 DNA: TGTGCCATCAGTGGATCTGACAGGATGACAGAGGGCTACACCTTC
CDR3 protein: CAISGSDRMTEGYTF

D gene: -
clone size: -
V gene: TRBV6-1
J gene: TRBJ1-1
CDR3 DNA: TGTGCCAGCAGACAGCCGAACACTGAAGCTTTCTTT
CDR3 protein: CASRQPNTEAFF

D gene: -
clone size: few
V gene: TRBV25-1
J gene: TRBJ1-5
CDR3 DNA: TGTGCCAGCAGTCTAGGATTTCAGCCCCAGCATTTT
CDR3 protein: CASSLGFQPQHF

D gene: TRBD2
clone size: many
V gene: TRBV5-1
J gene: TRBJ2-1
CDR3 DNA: TGCGCCAGCAGCTTGGGAGTCCTAGCGGGAGGACGCAATGAGCAGTTCTTC
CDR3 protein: CASSLGVLAGGRNEQFF

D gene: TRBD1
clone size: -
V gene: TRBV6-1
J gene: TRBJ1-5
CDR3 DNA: TGTGCCAGCAGTGACGGGACAGGGGGAAATCAGCCCCAGCATTTT
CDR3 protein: CASSDGTGGNQPQHF

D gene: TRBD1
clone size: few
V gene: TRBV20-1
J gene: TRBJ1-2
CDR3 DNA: TGCAGTGCTAGAGCGGCAGGGACAGGGGCAATCTATGGCTACACCTTC
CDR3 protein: CSARAAGTGAIYGYTF

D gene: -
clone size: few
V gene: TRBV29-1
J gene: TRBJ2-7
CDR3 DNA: TGCAGCGTTCTTCTCGGGAGAAGTCCTTACGAGCAGTACTTC
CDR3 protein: CSVLLGRSPYEQYF

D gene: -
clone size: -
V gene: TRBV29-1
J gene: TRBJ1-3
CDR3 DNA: TGCAGCGCTCAGGCCAGACAGTTAGGGGACACCATATATTTT
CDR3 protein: CSAQARQLGDTIYF

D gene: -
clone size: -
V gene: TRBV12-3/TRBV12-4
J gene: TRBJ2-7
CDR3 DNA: TGTGCCAGCAGTTTGGGTCGAGTGGGAAATCCCGAGCAGTACTTC
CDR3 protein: CASSLGRVGNPEQYF

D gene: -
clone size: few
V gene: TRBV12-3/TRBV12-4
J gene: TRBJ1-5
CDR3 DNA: TGTGCCAGCAGTGGGAGGGGACAGCCCCAGCATTTT
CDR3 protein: CASSGRGQPQHF

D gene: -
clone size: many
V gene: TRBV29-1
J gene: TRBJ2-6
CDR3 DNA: TGCAGCGTACGGGGAGCTGGGGCCAACGTCCTGACTTTC
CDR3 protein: CSVRGAGANVLTF

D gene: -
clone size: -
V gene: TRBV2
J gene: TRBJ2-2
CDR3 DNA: TGTGCCAGCAGTCGTCACGCGAACACCGGGGAGCTGTTTTTT
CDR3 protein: CASSRHANTGELFF

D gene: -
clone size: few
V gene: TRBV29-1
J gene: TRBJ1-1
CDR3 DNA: TGCAGCGTCACCCAGGGTAACACTGAAGCTTTCTTT
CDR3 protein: CSVTQGNTEAFF

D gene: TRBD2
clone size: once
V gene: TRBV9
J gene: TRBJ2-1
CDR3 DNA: TGTGCCAGCAGCGCCGCTAGCGGGAGGCTCAATGAGCAGTTCTTC
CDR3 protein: CASSAASGRLNEQFF

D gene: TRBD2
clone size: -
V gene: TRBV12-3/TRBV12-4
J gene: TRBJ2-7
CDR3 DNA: TGTGCCAGCACCGCGGGGGGGCTGAGTCGAGAGTTCGTGCAGTACTTC
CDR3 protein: CASTAGGLSREFVQYF

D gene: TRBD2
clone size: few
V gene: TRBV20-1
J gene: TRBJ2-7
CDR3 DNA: TGCAGTGCTAGTCTACTAGCGGGGCGCTACGAGCAGTACTTC
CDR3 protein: CSASLLAGRYEQYF

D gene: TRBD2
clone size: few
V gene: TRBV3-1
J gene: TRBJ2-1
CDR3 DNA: TGTGCCAGCAGCCAAGTATTGCTAGCGGGAGTTAGCTCACAGTTCTTC
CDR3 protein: CASSQVLLAGVSSQFF

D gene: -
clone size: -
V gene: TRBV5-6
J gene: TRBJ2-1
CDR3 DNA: TGTGCCAGCAGCCCGGCTGGGGGCGCGTACAATGAGCAGTTCTTC
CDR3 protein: CASSPAGGAYNEQFF

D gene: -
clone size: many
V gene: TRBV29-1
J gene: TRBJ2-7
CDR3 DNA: TGCAGCCTCGAGGAAAACGGCGAGCAGTACTTC
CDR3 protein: CSLEENGEQYF

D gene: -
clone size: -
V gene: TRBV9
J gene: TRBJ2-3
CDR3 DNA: TGTGCCAGCAGCGTAGGAGGCGGGCCGTCCACAGATACGCAGTATTTT
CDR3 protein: CASSVGGGPSTDTQYF

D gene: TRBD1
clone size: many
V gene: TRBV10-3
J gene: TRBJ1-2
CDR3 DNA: TGTGCCATCAGTGAGTCTCGAGGGGGCGTTGGCTACACCTTC
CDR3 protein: CAISESRGGVGYTF

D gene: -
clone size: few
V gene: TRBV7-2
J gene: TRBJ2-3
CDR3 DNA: TGTGCCAGCAGCTTATTCCTTAAAAGGGGCGCGGGTACGCAGTATTTT
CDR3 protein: CASSLFLKRGAGTQYF

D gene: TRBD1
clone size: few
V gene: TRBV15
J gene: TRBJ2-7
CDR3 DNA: TGTGCCACCAGCAGAGGGGACAGGGCTTACTCCTACGAGCAGTACTTC
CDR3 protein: CATSRGDRAYSYEQYF

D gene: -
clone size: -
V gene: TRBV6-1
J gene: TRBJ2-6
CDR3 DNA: TGTGCCAGCAGTCGGGGACTTTCTATCGCCTCTGGGGCCAACGTCCTGACTTTC
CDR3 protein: CASSRGLSIASGANVLTF

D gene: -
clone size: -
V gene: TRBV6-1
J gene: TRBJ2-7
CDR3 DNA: TGTGCCAGCACTGTTTTTTACGAGCAGTACTTC
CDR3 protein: CASTVFYEQYF

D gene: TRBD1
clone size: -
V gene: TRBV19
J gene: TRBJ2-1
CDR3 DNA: TGTGCCAGTAGAATACAGGGGGCCCATGAGCAGTTCTTC
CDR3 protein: CASRIQGAHEQFF

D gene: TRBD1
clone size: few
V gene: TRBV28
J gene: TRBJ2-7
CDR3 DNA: TGTGCCAGCAGTTTATCGCAGGGGGCCGACGAGCAGTACTTC
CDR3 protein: CASSLSQGADEQYF

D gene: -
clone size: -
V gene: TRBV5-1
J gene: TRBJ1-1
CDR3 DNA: TGCGCCAGCAGCTTGGAGGGTGGGCCGAACACTGAAGCTTTCTTT
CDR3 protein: CASSLEGGPNTEAFF

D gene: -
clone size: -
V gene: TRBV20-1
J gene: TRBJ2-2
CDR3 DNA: TGCAGTGCTAGAGAGGGCGGTACCTTTCGCACCGGGGAGCTGTTTTTT
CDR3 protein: CSAREGGTFRTGELFF

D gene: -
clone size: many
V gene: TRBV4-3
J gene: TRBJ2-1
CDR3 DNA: TGCGCCAGCAGCCTCGGTGGCGGGGGCCACAATGAGCAGTTCTTC
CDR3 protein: CASSLGGGGHNEQFF

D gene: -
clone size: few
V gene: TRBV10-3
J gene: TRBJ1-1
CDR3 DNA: TGTGCCATCAGTGAAAGAGGGAGGGGAGACGCTGAAGCTTTCTTT
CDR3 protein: CAISERGRGDAEAFF

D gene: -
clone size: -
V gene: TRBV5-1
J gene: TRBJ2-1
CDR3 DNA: TGCGCCAGCAGCTTGAATCCGGACAGTAGGAACAATGAGCAGTTCTTC
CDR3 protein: CASSLNPDSRNNEQFF

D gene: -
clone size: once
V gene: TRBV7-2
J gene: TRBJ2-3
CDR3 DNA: TGTGCCAGCAGCCGGAAACTAGCTGGCGGCACAGATACGCAGTATTTT
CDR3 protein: CASSRKLAGGTDTQYF

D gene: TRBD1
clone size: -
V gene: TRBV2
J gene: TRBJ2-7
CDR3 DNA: TGTGCCAGCAGCCCTAGGACAGGGGACGACGAGCAGTACTTC
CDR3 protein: CASSPRTGDDEQYF

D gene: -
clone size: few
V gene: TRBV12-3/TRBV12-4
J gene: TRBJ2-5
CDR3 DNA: TGTGCCAGCAGCTCAACCCGAATGGGACTTGGGGAGACCCAGTACTTC
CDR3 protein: CASSSTRMGLGETQYF

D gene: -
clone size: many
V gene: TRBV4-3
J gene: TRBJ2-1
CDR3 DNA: TGCGCCAGCAGCCAAGTCGTGGGTAGCGGAAGAATCTACAATGAGCAGTTCTTC
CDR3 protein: CASSQVVGSGRIYNEQFF

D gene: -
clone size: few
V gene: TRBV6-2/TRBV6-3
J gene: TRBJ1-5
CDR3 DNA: TGTGCCAGCAGTTACTCTGAACAGGGATTGAGCAATCAGCCCCAGCATTTT
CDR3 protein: CASSYSEQGLSNQPQHF

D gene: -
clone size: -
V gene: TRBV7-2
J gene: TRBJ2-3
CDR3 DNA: TGTGCCAGCAGCTTCGGTCCGGCGACAGATACGCAGTATTTT
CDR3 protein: CASSFGPATDTQYF

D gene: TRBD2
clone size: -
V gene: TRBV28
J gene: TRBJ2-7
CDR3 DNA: TGTGCCAGCAGTTTAAGTAGCGGGAGAGATAACTCCTACGAGCAGTACTTC
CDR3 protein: CASSLSSGRDNSYEQYF

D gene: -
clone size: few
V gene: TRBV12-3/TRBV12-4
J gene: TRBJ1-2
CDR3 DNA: TGTGCCAGCAGTTTGGGTTTTAACTATGGCTACACCTTC
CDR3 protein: CASSLGFNYGYTF

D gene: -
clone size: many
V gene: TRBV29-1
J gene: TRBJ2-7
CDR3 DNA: TGCAGCGTTGAAAGGGGATACGAGCAGTACTTC
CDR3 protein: CSVERGYEQYF

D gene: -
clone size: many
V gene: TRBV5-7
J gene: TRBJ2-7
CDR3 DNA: TGTGCCAGCAGGCCAGGCTGGAATTACGGCGAGCAGTACTTC
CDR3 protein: CASRPGWNYGEQYF

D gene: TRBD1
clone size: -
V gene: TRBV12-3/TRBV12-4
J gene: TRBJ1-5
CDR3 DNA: TGTGCCAGCACCTCAGGGGGCGGCAATCAGCCCCAGCATTTT
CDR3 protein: CASTSGGGNQPQHF

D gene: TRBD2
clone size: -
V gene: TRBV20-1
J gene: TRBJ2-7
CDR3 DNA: TGCAGTGCTAGTTCACCTAGCGGGGGCGACGAGCAGTACTTC
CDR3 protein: CSASSPSGGDEQYF

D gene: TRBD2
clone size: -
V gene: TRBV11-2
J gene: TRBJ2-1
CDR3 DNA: TGTGCCAGCAGCTCGTACTCCGGGACTACAGTTCGCTCCTACAATGAGCAGTTCTTC
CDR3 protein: CASSSYSGTTVRSYNEQFF

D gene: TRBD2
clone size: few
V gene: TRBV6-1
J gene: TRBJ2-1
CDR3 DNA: TGTGCCAGCAGCCAGAGCGGGAGGGTCGGCAATGAGCAGTTCTTC
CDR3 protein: CASSQSGRVGNEQFF

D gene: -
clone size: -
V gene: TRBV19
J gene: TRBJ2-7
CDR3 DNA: TGTGCCAGTAGTATTCGAGGGCCCCGGTTAGGCGGATTCTACGAGCAGTACTTC
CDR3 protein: CASSIRGPRLGGFYEQYF

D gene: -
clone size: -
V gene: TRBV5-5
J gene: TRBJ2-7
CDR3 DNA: TGTGCCAGCAGCGGACAACCTGACGGTTACGAGCAGTACTTC
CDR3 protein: CASSGQPDGYEQYF

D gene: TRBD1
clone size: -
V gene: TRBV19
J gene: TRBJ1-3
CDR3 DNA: TGTGCCAGTAGTTCGCAGGGGGGCTCTGGAAACACCATATATTTT
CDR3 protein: CASSSQGGSGNTIYF

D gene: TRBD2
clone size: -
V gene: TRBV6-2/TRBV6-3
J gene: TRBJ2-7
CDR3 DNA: TGTGCCAGCATCGGGACTAGCGGACCCTACGAGCAGTACTTC
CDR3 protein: CASIGTSGPYEQYF